This T cell receptor beta chain was obtained from a study of T-cell reconstitution after alpha-beta-depleted transplantation in children. Preparation of the TCRbeta library was carried out with unique molecular identifiers. One entry per CDR3 protein results from TCRdb running MiXCR on the PCR reads. The sample includes a few hundred thousand distinct CDR3 sequences, roughly 10% seen only once; the top ten take about 5%. The germline gives CDR1 SQVTM, CDR2 ANQGSEA. This CDR3 region has 13 residues. With 5 bases removed from V and 2 bases from J, the gap between germline ends came to 7 bases. This TCR was recovered from a human donor who donated a stem cell graft to a child with acute myeloid leukemia. The chain carries TRBV29-1 and TRBJ2-6; D ambiguous. Sequenced here: PBMCs from the stem cell graft donor, sampled from the stem cell graft. The CDR3 spells CSVFGAGANVLTF. CDR3 DNA: TGCAGCGTTTTTGGTGCTGGGGCCAACGTCCTGACTTTC.